Listed below are T cell receptor beta chains from one sample, sequenced in a study of T cells after yellow fever vaccination. TCRdb redid the calling of the 5' RACE reads with MiXCR, one entry per CDR3 protein. The sample shows over 300,000 distinct CDR3 sequences, around 3.9% of them seen only once. Sequencing used PBMCs, obtained on the day of the yellow fever booster vaccination. Receptor source: a man between 18 and 35 years old who received the YFV17D yellow fever vaccine. Each CDR3 is given with its conserved first and last residue. Fields, in order: CDR3 DNA, CDR3 protein, clone size, V gene, D gene, J gene. A D gene is named only where the DNA matches it firmly. Where a row states a size, it is once, few, many or the class of an expanded clone; other rows omit it.

TGTGCCATCACTGCCGGGACAGGGCGCACTGAAGCTTTCTTT,CAITAGTGRTEAFF,few,TRBV10-3,TRBD1,TRBJ1-1
TGTGCCAGCAGTGCAGCGGGGGGCGCAATAGATACGCAGTATTTT,CASSAAGGAIDTQYF,once,TRBV12-3/TRBV12-4,TRBD2,TRBJ2-3
TGTGCCAGCAGCCCCGGGCGCGGGCAGGGGAACACCGGGGAGCTGTTTTTT,CASSPGRGQGNTGELFF,few,TRBV11-3,.,TRBJ2-2
TGTGCCAGCAGTTCCCGGGACGGAGACTACGAGCAGTACTTC,CASSSRDGDYEQYF,many,TRBV12-3/TRBV12-4,.,TRBJ2-7
TGTGCCAGCAGCTTGGAACAGTACTATGGCTACACCTTC,CASSLEQYYGYTF,few,TRBV7-9,.,TRBJ1-2
TGCAGTGCCGACGCAACTAGCGAAAGCACAGATACGCAGTATTTT,CSADATSESTDTQYF,many,TRBV20-1,TRBD2,TRBJ2-3
TGTGCCAGCAGCTTATTCACCTCCTCCTACGAGCAGTACTTC,CASSLFTSSYEQYF,many,TRBV7-9,.,TRBJ2-7
TGTGCCAGCAGCCCGACAGGGTTCTATGGCTACACCTTC,CASSPTGFYGYTF,.,TRBV7-2,TRBD1,TRBJ1-2
TGTGCCAGCAGCCCAGAAGGGGTCTGGAAAGAGACCCAGTACTTC,CASSPEGVWKETQYF,many,TRBV28,.,TRBJ2-5
TGTGCCAGCAAGGCAGGGGGGAATAATTCACCCCTCCACTTT,CASKAGGNNSPLHF,many,TRBV2,TRBD1,TRBJ1-6
TGTGCCAGCAGCTTATATGTACCGGGCGAATCTGGCTACACCTTC,CASSLYVPGESGYTF,few,TRBV7-9,.,TRBJ1-2
TGTGCCAGCAGCAAAATACAGGGGAACACTGAAGCTTTCTTT,CASSKIQGNTEAFF,.,TRBV7-9,.,TRBJ1-1
TGTGCCAGCAGGCAACCGATGGACGGCACAGATACGCAGTATTTT,CASRQPMDGTDTQYF,.,TRBV7-9,.,TRBJ2-3